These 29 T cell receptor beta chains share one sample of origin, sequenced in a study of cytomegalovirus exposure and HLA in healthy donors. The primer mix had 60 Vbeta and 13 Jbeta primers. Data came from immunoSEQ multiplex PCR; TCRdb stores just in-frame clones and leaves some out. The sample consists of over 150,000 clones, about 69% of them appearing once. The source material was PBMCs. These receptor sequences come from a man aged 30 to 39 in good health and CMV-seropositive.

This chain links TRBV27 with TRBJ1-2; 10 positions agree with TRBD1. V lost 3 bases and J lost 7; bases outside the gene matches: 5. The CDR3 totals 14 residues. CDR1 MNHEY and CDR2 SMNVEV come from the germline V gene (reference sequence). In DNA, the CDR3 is TGTGCCAGCAGTTTTGGGACAGGGGCGGTTGGCTACACCTTC. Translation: CASSFGTGAVGYTF.

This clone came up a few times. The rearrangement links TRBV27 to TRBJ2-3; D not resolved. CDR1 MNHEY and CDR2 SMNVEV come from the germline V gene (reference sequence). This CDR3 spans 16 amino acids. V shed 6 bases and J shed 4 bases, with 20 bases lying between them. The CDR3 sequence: CASSSTVLTAADTQYF. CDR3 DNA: TGTGCCAGCAGCTCTACCGTCCTAACGGCGGCAGATACGCAGTATTTT.

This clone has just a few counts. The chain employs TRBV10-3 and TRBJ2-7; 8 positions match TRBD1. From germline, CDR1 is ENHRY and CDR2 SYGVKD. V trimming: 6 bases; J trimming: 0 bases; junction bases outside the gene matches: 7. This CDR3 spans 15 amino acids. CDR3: CAISPRTGSSYEQYF. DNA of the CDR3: TGTGCCATCAGCCCCCGGACAGGGAGCTCCTACGAGCAGTACTTC.

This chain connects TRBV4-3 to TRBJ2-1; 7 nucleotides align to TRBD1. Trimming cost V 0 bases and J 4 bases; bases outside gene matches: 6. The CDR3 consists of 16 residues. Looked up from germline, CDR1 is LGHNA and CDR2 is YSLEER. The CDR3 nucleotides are TGCGCCAGCAGCCAAGATGGGACAGCTCCTTACAATGAGCAGTTCTTC. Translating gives CASSQDGTAPYNEQFF.

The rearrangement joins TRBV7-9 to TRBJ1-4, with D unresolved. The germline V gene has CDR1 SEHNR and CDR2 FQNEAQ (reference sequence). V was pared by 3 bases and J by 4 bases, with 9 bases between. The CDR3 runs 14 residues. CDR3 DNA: TGTGCCAGCAGCTTCCTCGGGGTTAATGAAAAACTGTTTTTT. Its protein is CASSFLGVNEKLFF.

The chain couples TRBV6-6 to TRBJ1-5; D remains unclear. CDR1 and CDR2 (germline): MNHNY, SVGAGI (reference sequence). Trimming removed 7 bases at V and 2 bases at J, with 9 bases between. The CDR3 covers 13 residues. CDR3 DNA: TGTGCCAGCACCTTCCCGGGCAATCAGCCCCAGCATTTT. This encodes CASTFPGNQPQHF.

The CDR3 DNA reads as TGCAGCGTTGAAAAGGGACTAGCGCGCCAAGAGACCCAGTACTTC. Protein: CSVEKGLARQETQYF. This chain connects TRBV29-1 to TRBJ2-5; 10 positions match TRBD2. The germline CDR1 and CDR2 sequences are SQVTM and ANQGSEA. This CDR3 region has 15 residues. J gave up 1 base and V 2 bases, and 4 bases lay outside the gene matches.

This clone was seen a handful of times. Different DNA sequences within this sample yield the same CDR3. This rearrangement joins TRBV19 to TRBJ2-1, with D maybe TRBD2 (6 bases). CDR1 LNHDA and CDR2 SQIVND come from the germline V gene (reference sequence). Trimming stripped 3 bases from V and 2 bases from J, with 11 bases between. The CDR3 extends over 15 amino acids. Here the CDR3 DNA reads TGTGCCAGTAGTATCGGGGGAGGCCCCTACAATGAGCAGTTCTTC. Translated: CASSIGGGPYNEQFF. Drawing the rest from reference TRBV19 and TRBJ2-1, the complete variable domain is DGGITQSPKYLFRKEGQNVTLSCEQNLNHDAMYWYRQDPGQGLRLIYYSQIVNDFQKGDIAEGYSVSREKKESFPLTVTSAQKNPTAFYLCASSIGGGPYNEQFFGPGTRLTVL.

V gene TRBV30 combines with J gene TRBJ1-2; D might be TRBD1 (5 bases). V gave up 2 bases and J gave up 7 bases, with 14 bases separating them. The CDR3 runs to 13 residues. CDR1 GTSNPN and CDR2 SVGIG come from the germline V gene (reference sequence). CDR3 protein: CAWSSGAIGGYTF. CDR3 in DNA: TGTGCCTGGAGTAGTGGGGCGATCGGTGGCTACACCTTC.

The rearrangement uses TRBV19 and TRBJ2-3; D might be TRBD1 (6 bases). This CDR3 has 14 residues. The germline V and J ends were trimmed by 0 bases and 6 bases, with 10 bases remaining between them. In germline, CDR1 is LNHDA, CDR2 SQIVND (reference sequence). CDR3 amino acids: CASSIEGAHDTQYF. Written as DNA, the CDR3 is TGTGCCAGTAGTATAGAGGGGGCGCATGATACGCAGTATTTT.

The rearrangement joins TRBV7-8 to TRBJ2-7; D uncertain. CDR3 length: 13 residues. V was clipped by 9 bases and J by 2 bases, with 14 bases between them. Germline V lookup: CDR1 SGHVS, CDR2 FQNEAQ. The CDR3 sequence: CASLAGTAYEQYF. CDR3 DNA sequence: TGTGCCAGTCTCGCAGGAACTGCCTACGAGCAGTACTTC. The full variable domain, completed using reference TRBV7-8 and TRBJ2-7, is GAGVSQSPRYKVAKRGQDVALRCDPISGHVSLFWYQQALGQGPEFLTYFQNEAQLDKSGLPSDRFFAERPEGSVSTLKIQRTQQEDSAVYLCASLAGTAYEQYFGPGTRLTVT.

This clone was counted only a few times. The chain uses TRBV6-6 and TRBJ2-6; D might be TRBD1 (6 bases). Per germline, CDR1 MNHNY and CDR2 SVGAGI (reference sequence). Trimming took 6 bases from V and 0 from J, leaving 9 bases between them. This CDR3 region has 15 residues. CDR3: CASRARGSGANVLTF. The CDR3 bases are TGTGCCAGCAGAGCCAGGGGCTCTGGGGCCAACGTCCTGACTTTC.

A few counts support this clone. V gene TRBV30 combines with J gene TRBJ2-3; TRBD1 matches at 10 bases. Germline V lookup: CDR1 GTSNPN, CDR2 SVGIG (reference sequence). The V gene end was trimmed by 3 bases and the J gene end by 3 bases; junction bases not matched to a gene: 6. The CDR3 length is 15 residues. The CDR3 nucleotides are TGTGCCTGGAGATTGACAGGGGGCGCGACAGATACGCAGTATTTT. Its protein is CAWRLTGGATDTQYF.

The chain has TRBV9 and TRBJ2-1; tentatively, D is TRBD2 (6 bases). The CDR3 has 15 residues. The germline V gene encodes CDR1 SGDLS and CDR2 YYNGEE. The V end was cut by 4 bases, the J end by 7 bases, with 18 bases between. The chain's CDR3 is CASSPRVAGGNEQFF. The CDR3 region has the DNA TGTGCCAGCAGCCCTCGGGTAGCCGGGGGAAATGAGCAGTTCTTC.

The CDR3 protein is CASSMQRQGIRNTEAFF. The DNA of the CDR3 is TGTGCCAGTAGTATGCAACGACAGGGGATTCGGAACACTGAAGCTTTCTTT. The V and J genes are TRBV19 and TRBJ1-1, with 8 bases identical to TRBD1. Germline trimming cut 3 bases from V and 1 base from J; bases unmatched to any gene: 10. The germline V gene has CDR1 LNHDA and CDR2 SQIVND (reference sequence). This CDR3 is 17 amino acids long.

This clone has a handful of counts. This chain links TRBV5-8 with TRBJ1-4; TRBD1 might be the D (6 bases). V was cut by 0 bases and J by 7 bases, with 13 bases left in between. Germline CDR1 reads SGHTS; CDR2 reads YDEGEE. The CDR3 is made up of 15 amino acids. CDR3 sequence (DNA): TGTGCCAGCAGCTTGGGAGGGGGTATTGGTGAAAAACTGTTTTTT. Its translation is CASSLGGGIGEKLFF.

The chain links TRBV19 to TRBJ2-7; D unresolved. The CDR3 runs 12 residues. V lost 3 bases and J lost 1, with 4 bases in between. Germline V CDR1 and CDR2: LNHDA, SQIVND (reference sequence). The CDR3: CASSISSYEQYF. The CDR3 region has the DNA TGTGCCAGTAGTATTTCTTCCTACGAGCAGTACTTC.

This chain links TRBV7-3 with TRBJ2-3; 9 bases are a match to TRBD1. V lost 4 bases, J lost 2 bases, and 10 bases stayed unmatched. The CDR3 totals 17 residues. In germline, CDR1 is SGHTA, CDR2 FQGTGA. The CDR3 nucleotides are TGTGCCAGCAGCTCAACACCCGGGACAGGGCTCACAGATACGCAGTATTTT. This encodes CASSSTPGTGLTDTQYF.

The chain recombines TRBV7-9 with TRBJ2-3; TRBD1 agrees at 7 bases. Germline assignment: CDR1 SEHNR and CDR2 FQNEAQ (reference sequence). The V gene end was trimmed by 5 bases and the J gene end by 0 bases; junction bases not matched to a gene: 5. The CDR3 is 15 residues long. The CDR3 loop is CASSQRGPSTDTQYF. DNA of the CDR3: TGTGCCAGCAGCCAGAGGGGGCCGAGCACAGATACGCAGTATTTT.

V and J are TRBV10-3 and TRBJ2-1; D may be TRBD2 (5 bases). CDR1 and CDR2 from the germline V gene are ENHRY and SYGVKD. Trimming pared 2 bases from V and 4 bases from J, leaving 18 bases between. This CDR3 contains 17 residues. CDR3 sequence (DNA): TGTGCCATCAGTGAGGGGTCTGGGAGTAATAGATACAATGAGCAGTTCTTC. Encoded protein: CAISEGSGSNRYNEQFF.

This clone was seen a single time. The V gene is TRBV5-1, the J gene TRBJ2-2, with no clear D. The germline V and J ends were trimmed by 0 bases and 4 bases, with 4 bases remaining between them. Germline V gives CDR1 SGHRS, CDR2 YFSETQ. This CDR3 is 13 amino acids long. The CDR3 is CASSLALTGELFF. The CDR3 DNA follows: TGCGCCAGCAGCTTGGCCCTCACCGGGGAGCTGTTTTTT. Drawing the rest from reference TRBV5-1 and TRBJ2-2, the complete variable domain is KAGVTQTPRYLIKTRGQQVTLSCSPISGHRSVSWYQQTPGQGLQFLFEYFSETQRNKGNFPGRFSGRQFSNSRSEMNVSTLELGDSALYLCASSLALTGELFFGEGSRLTVL.

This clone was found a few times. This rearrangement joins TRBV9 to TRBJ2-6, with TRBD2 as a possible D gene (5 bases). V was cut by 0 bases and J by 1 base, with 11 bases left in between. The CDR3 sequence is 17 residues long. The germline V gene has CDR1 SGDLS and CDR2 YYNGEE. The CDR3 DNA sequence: TGTGCCAGCAGCGTAGTTGCGGGTGGGTCTGGGGCCAACGTCCTGACTTTC. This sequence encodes CASSVVAGGSGANVLTF.

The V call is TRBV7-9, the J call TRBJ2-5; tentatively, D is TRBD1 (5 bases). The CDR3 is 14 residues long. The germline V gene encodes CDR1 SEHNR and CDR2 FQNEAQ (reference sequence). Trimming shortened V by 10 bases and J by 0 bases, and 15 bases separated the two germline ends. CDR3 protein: CAIPPRADQETQYF. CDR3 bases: TGTGCCATCCCCCCCAGGGCCGACCAAGAGACCCAGTACTTC. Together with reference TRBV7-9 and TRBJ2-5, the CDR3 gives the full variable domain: DTGVSQNPRHKITKRGQNVTFRCDPISEHNRLYWYRQTLGQGPEFLTYFQNEAQLEKSRLLSDRFSAERPKGSFSTLEIQRTEQGDSAMYLCAIPPRADQETQYFGPGTRLLVL.

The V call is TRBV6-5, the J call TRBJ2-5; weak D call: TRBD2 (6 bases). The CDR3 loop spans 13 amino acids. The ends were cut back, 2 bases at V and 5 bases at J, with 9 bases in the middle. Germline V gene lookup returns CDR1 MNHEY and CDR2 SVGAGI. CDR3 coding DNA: TGTGCCAGCAGTTACGCTAGCGCGGAGACCCAGTACTTC. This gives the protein CASSYASAETQYF.

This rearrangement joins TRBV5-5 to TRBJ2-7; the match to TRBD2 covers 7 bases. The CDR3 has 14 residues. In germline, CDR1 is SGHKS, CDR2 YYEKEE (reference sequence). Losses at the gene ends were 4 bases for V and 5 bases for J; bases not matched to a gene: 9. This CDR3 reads CASSAAGGSHEQYF. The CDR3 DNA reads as TGTGCCAGCAGCGCCGCCGGGGGGTCCCACGAGCAGTACTTC.

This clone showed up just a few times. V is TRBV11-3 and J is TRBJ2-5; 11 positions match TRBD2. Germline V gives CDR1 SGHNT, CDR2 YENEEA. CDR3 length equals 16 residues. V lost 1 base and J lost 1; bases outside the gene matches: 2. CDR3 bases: TGTGCCAGCAGCTTAGTCGGGACTAGCGGCCAAGAGACCCAGTACTTC. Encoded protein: CASSLVGTSGQETQYF.

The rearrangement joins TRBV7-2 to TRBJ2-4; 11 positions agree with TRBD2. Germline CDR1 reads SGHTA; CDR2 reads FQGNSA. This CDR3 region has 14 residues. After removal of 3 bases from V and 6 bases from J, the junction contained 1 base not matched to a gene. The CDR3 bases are TGTGCCAGCAGCTTTGGACTAGCGGGAAACATTCAGTACTTC. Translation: CASSFGLAGNIQYF.

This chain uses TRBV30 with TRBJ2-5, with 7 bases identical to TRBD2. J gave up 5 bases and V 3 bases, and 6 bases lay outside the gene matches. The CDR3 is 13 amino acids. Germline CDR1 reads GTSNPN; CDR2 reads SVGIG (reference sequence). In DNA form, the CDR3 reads TGTGCCTGGAGCGCTAGCGGCAGCGAGACCCAGTACTTC. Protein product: CAWSASGSETQYF.

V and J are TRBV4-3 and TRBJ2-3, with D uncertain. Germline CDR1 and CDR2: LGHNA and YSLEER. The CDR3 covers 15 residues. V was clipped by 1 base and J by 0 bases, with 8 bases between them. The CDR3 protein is CASSQVRISTDTQYF. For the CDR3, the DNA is TGCGCCAGCAGCCAAGTCAGGATTAGCACAGATACGCAGTATTTT.